The present T cell receptor (beta chain) was sequenced within a study of cytomegalovirus exposure and HLA in healthy donors. Findings and limits, study-wide: Later work found that TCR association rates differed between HLA loci; DRB1 had the most and HLA-C the fewest.

Vbeta (60) and Jbeta (13) primers were used in the PCR. Method: immunoSEQ multiplex PCR; TCRdb's copy keeps in-frame clones and lacks some. The repertoire holds a few hundred thousand clones, with 85% to 95% as singletons. CDR1 and CDR2 from the germline V gene are SGHTA and FQGNSA. With 5 bases clipped from V and 8 bases from J, the junction kept 9 bases outside the gene matches. This CDR3 has 15 amino acids. Details on this clone: Its antigen is not known.

At collection, donors were nominally healthy, but unrecorded immune exposures were probable. The chain has TRBV7-2 and TRBJ1-4; 9 bases line up with TRBD1. The sequenced sample was PBMCs. This sequence originates from a girl aged 2-9 years in good health and CMV-seronegative. The chain's CDR3 is CASSVQGATGEKLFF. The CDR3 coding sequence is TGTGCCAGCAGCGTACAGGGGGCAACGGGGGAAAAACTGTTTTTT.